Presented here are 12 T cell receptor beta chains from one specimen sequenced in a study of identical twins. TCRdb used MiXCR to reprocess the 5' RACE reads, holding one entry per CDR3 protein. The sample holds hundreds of thousands of distinct CDR3 sequences, less than 7% seen once. The sequencing input was naive T cells sorted from blood. The receptors shown here come from a man younger than 35 in good health.

This clonotype came up many times. Relative to the germline gene, one junction end is altered; a read error may explain this. This chain joins TRBV7-2 and TRBJ2-3; D may be TRBD1 or TRBD2 (5 bases each). CDR1 SGHTA and CDR2 FQGNSA come from the germline V gene. The CDR3 length is 14 residues. CDR3 sequence: CASSLARLGDTQYF. For the CDR3, the DNA is TGTGCCAGCAGCTTGGCCCGATTGGGGGATACACAGTATTTT.

The chain recombines TRBV4-3 with TRBJ2-1; 8 nucleotides agree with TRBD2. This CDR3 has 17 residues. Germline trimming cut 0 bases from V and 0 bases from J; bases unmatched to any gene: 4. Germline assignment: CDR1 LGHNA and CDR2 YSLEER. Here the CDR3 reads CASSQDKSGSSYNEQFF. In nucleotides, the CDR3 is TGCGCCAGCAGCCAAGATAAAAGCGGGAGCTCCTACAATGAGCAGTTCTTC.

The sample holds a few counts of this clonotype. The chain has TRBV25-1 and TRBJ1-6; unclear D gene. The germline gives CDR1 MGHDK, CDR2 SYGVNS. This CDR3 region has 16 residues. Trimming left V 3 bases short and J 0 bases short, with 9 bases between. CDR3 residues: CASSDPSGSYNSPLHF. Here the CDR3 DNA reads TGTGCCAGCAGTGATCCGTCCGGCTCCTATAATTCACCCCTCCACTTT.

The chain recombines TRBV12-3 or TRBV12-4 with TRBJ1-3; maybe TRBD1 (5 bases). The V gene lost 6 bases and the J gene lost 2 bases, with 14 bases spanning the gap. The CDR3 contains 15 residues. The DNA of the CDR3 is TGTGCCAGCAGGTACGACAGTGGACCTGGAAACACCATATATTTT. Protein: CASRYDSGPGNTIYF.

The chain uses TRBV20-1 and TRBJ2-3; TRBD2 agrees at 8 bases. Trimming took 6 bases from V and 4 from J; bases not matched to a gene: 12. CDR1 is DFQATT and CDR2 is SNEGSKA in the germline V gene (reference sequence). The CDR3 is 15 amino acids. The DNA of the CDR3 is TGCAGTGCCTTAAGCGGGAGTGGGCGCGCAGATACGCAGTATTTT. Its protein product is CSALSGSGRADTQYF.

A few counts support this clonotype. The CDR3 sequence is CASSSFRTLAGEKLFF. In nucleotides, the CDR3 is TGTGCCAGCAGCTCCTTCCGAACCCTAGCAGGAGAAAAACTGTTTTTT. This sequence joins TRBV11-2 and TRBJ1-4; D uncertain. The germline V gene encodes CDR1 SGHAT and CDR2 FQNNGV. The CDR3 is 16 residues long. Trimming removed 4 bases at V and 8 bases at J, with 20 bases between.

This clonotype has a count of ten or more. V is TRBV12-3 or TRBV12-4 and J is TRBJ2-1; 7 positions match TRBD2. The V gene end was trimmed by 5 bases and the J gene end by 5 bases; junction bases not matched to a gene: 9. This CDR3 region has 15 residues. The CDR3 DNA follows: TGTGCCAGCAGTCCTATAGCGGGTCCCCACAATGAGCAGTTCTTC. This translates into CASSPIAGPHNEQFF.

This clonotype has ten or more counts. The CDR3 protein is CASSEFAPSGYEQYF. The CDR3 DNA is TGTGCCAGCAGCGAATTTGCCCCTAGCGGCTACGAGCAGTACTTC. The chain recombines TRBV7-2 with TRBJ2-7, with 7 bases matching TRBD2. J was trimmed by 3 bases and V by 5 bases; bases with no gene match: 10. CDR3 length equals 15 residues. CDR1 is SGHTA and CDR2 is FQGNSA in the germline V gene. Full variable domain (missing parts from reference TRBV7-2 and TRBJ2-7): GAGVSQSPSNKVTEKGKDVELRCDPISGHTALYWYRQSLGQGLEFLIYFQGNSAPDKSGLPSDRFSAERTGGSVSTLTIQRTQQEDSAVYLCASSEFAPSGYEQYFGPGTRLTVT.

This clonotype was recorded at least ten times. The chain combines TRBV29-1 with TRBJ2-1; 9 nucleotides line up with TRBD2. The CDR3 is made up of 13 amino acids. CDR1 and CDR2 from the germline V gene are SQVTM and ANQGSEA. V shed 6 bases and J 2 bases; nucleotides not matched to a gene: 2. DNA for the CDR3: TGCAGCGTGACTAGCGGTACCTACAATGAGCAGTTCTTC. It codes for CSVTSGTYNEQFF.

The chain uses TRBV12-3 or TRBV12-4 and TRBJ1-6, with 12 bases matching TRBD1. The CDR3 is made up of 15 amino acids. The trim removed 3 bases at V and 9 bases at J, leaving 3 bases unmatched. The CDR3: CASSLMGQGASPLHF. CDR3 coding DNA: TGTGCCAGCAGTTTGATGGGACAGGGGGCTTCACCCCTCCACTTT.

This clonotype was counted many times. This sequence joins TRBV5-1 and TRBJ2-1; tentative D call: TRBD2 (7 bases). The CDR3 loop spans 14 amino acids. Trimming left V 0 bases short and J 9 bases short, with 13 bases between. CDR1 is SGHRS and CDR2 is YFSETQ in the germline V gene. The CDR3 loop reads CASSLEGGFAEQFF. CDR3 DNA sequence: TGCGCCAGCAGCTTGGAGGGGGGGTTCGCTGAGCAGTTCTTC.

Only a few counts were recorded for this clonotype. The V gene is TRBV4-3, the J gene TRBJ1-1; 12 bases map to TRBD1. The CDR3 spans 18 residues. Trimming took 1 base from V and 1 from J; bases not matched to a gene: 7. Germline CDR1 reads LGHNA; CDR2 reads YSLEER. The CDR3 loop reads CASSQVSRDRGQNTEAFF. The CDR3 region has the DNA TGCGCCAGCAGCCAAGTCAGCCGGGACAGGGGGCAGAACACTGAAGCTTTCTTT.